This T cell receptor (beta chain) was recovered during a study of CD8 T cells in Susac syndrome. Trimming left V 2 bases short and J 5 bases short, with 13 bases between. This CDR3 is built from 14 residues. The V gene's germline CDR1 is ENHRY and CDR2 SYGVKD. Sequencing targeted TCR beta in blood CD8+ and CD4+ T cells. The multiple sclerosis controls consisted of treatment-naive patients with relapsing-remitting disease, either stable or active. Negative isolation yielded CD4+ and CD8+ T cells, and FACS enriched TEMRA cells. Reverse transcription of 0.5 to 1 ug RNA was performed with random hexamers. Amplification of TCR beta CDR3 across 54 Vbeta and 13 Jbeta was performed with immunoSEQ multiplex PCR. Via MiXCR, TCRdb re-called the immunoSEQ multiplex PCR reads, giving one row per CDR3 protein. The repertoire has 40,000 to 60,000 distinct CDR3 sequences, around 93% of them found once; the top ten carry approximately 0.49%.

The receptor's source is a human donor with multiple sclerosis. The sequenced material came from CD8+ T cells from PBMCs. This rearrangement joins TRBV10-3 to TRBJ2-7; D remains unclear. The CDR3 DNA follows: TGTGCCATCAGTGAGCCCAGCAGTGAGGACGAGCAGTACTTC. The encoded protein is CAISEPSSEDEQYF.